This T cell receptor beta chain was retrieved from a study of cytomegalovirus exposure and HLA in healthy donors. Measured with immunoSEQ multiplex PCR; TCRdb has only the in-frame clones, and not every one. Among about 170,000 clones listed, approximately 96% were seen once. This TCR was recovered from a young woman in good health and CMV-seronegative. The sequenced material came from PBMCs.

The CDR3 reads CASSKDSGGSYEQYF. CDR3 DNA: TGCGCCAGCAGCAAGGACAGTGGAGGCTCCTACGAGCAGTACTTC. The chain is built from TRBV5-1 and TRBJ2-7, with D possibly matching TRBD1 (6 bases). CDR1 and CDR2 (germline): SGHRS, YFSETQ. The CDR3 extends over 15 amino acids. V was pared by 4 bases and J by 0 bases, with 14 bases between.